The 4 T cell receptor beta chains below were found in one sample sequenced in a study of identical twins. Each CDR3 protein is one row after TCRdb ran MiXCR on the 5' RACE reads. The table includes fewer than 550,000 distinct CDR3 sequences, around 15% detected once. These data were also reused for a study on yellow fever vaccine responses in identical twins.

Sequencing was performed on CD4+ T cells sorted from blood. The receptors here all came from a woman aged 18-29 years in good health.

This clonotype was counted between two and nine times. The chain uses TRBV4-1 and TRBJ1-4; D call uncertain. V was clipped by 1 base and J by 7 bases, with 13 bases between them. Germline V CDR1 and CDR2: MGHRA, YSYEKL. This CDR3 is 15 amino acids long. The CDR3: CASSQGEAEAEKLFF. CDR3 nucleotides: TGCGCCAGCAGCCAAGGGGAGGCAGAAGCTGAAAAACTGTTTTTT.

V is TRBV3-1 and J is TRBJ2-3, with TRBD2 matching over 9 bases. The CDR3 extends over 14 amino acids. Germline-derived CDR1 and CDR2 are LGHDT and YNNKEL (reference sequence). The V gene end was trimmed by 4 bases and the J gene end by 6 bases; junction bases not matched to a gene: 5. The CDR3, as DNA: TGTGCCAGCAGCCCTAGCGGGGAGATGGATACGCAGTATTTT. It specifies CASSPSGEMDTQYF.

This clonotype appeared a few times. The chain couples TRBV6-2 or TRBV6-3 to TRBJ2-5; D perhaps matches TRBD1 (6 bases). Trimming left V 4 bases short and J 7 bases short, with 16 bases between. This CDR3 comprises 14 residues. Germline V gene lookup returns CDR1 MNHEY and CDR2 SVGEGT. CDR3 residues: CASSFLQTGSTQYF. The CDR3 bases are TGTGCCAGCAGTTTCCTCCAAACAGGGTCGACCCAGTACTTC.

This clonotype has a count of ten or more. This chain links TRBV7-9 with TRBJ2-5; D gene ambiguous. Germline lookup yields CDR1 SEHNR and CDR2 FQNEAQ (reference sequence). Trimming stripped 6 bases from V and 3 bases from J, with 5 bases between. This CDR3 has 11 amino acids. The CDR3 DNA sequence: TGTGCCAGCAGTGGGGAAGAGACCCAGTACTTC. Its translation is CASSGEETQYF.